Each of the 25 T cell receptor beta chains below was sequenced from the same sample in a study of shared clonotypes between healthy human individuals. This table comes from immunoSEQ multiplex PCR, and its TCRdb copy is limited to in-frame clones, with some not included. This table holds approximately 2.4 million clones, nearly 97% found once. Material: naive CD4+ T cells sorted from blood. Subset of the sample: CD45RA+ positively selected. All receptors come from a man aged 18 to 29 in good health.

V is TRBV5-6 and J is TRBJ2-5; a possible D gene is TRBD1 (6 bases). Germline V CDR1 and CDR2: SGHDT, YYEEEE. This CDR3 region has 14 residues. Trimming removed 0 bases from V and 6 bases from J, with 12 bases in between. The CDR3 nucleotides read TGTGCCAGCAGCTTGGCCCCAGGGGCCCAGACCCAGTACTTC. This sequence encodes CASSLAPGAQTQYF.

This clone was seen a single time. Here the CDR3 DNA reads TGTGCCAGCTCAATCACTAGCGGGAGTACAGCAGATACGCAGTATTTT. Translating gives CASSITSGSTADTQYF. The gene calls are TRBV18 and TRBJ2-3; 11 bases are a match to TRBD2. Germline V gene lookup returns CDR1 KGHSH and CDR2 LQKENI. This CDR3 is built from 16 residues. The ends lost 5 bases at V and 4 bases at J; junction bases unmatched: 8.

In regard to this clone: This sample also contains other DNA sequences that code for the same CDR3. The chain couples TRBV18 to TRBJ1-2, with 7 bases identical to TRBD1. The V gene end was trimmed by 3 bases and the J gene end by 4 bases; junction bases not matched to a gene: 5. The CDR3 totals 14 residues. The germline gives CDR1 KGHSH, CDR2 LQKENI. The DNA of the CDR3 is TGTGCCAGCTCACCCAACCAGGGGGGCTATGGCTACACCTTC. This sequence encodes CASSPNQGGYGYTF.

On this clone itself: Other DNA sequences in this specimen translate into the identical CDR3. The chain joins TRBV5-1 to TRBJ1-6, with 8 bases matching TRBD1. The junction had 4 bases not matched to a gene; V was cut back by 8 bases and J by 0 bases. The CDR3 is made up of 15 amino acids. Germline V gene sequence: CDR1 SGHRS, CDR2 YFSETQ. CDR3 sequence reads: CASRDRSSYNSPLHF. The DNA for the CDR3 is TGCGCCAGTAGGGACAGGAGCTCCTATAATTCACCCCTCCACTTT.

The rearrangement uses TRBV5-4 and TRBJ1-2; D is undetermined. The length of the CDR3 is 13 residues. Trimming cost V 0 bases and J 7 bases, with 10 bases left between them. Germline CDR1 reads SGHNT; CDR2 reads YYREEE (reference sequence). CDR3 residues: CASSLEEVIGYTF. Here the CDR3 DNA reads TGTGCCAGCAGCTTGGAAGAGGTTATTGGCTACACCTTC.

The genes are TRBV6-5 and TRBJ1-1, with 7 nucleotides matching TRBD1. The V gene end was trimmed by 0 bases and the J gene end by 5 bases; junction bases not matched to a gene: 9. The CDR3 has 16 amino acids. Germline V lookup: CDR1 MNHEY, CDR2 SVGAGI. CDR3 in amino acids: CASSYSNNRGWTEAFF. Written as DNA, the CDR3 is TGTGCCAGCAGTTACTCGAATAACAGGGGATGGACTGAAGCTTTCTTT.

V usage is TRBV2 and J usage is TRBJ2-1; a weak D match, TRBD2 (6 bases). Between the trimmed V and J ends, which lost 3 bases and 16 bases, there was a span of 13 bases. Per the germline V gene, CDR1 is SNHLY and CDR2 is FYNNEI. This CDR3 comprises 11 residues. The CDR3 sequence: CASSEFGGPFF. CDR3 DNA: TGTGCCAGCAGTGAGTTTGGAGGGCCTTTCTTC.

The genes are TRBV28 and TRBJ2-7; D is perhaps TRBD1 (5 bases). This CDR3 region has 13 residues. Germline V gene data show CDR1 as MDHEN and CDR2 as SYDVKM. The germline V and J ends were trimmed by 3 bases and 0 bases, with 6 bases remaining between them. CDR3 sequence (DNA): TGTGCCAGCAGTTTCGACAGCTCCTACGAGCAGTACTTC. Its translation: CASSFDSSYEQYF.

The CDR3 region has the DNA TGTGCCAGCAGCACCCCAGGGAGGGGGAATGAAAAACTGTTTTTT. This encodes CASSTPGRGNEKLFF. The chain has TRBV11-2 and TRBJ1-4; D is perhaps TRBD1 (6 bases). The CDR3 is 15 residues long. Trimming left V 5 bases short and J 5 bases short, with 15 bases between. Germline V lookup: CDR1 SGHAT, CDR2 FQNNGV.

In DNA, the CDR3 is TGTGCCAGCAGCGAACAGGGGAATTCACCCCTCCACTTT. Translated: CASSEQGNSPLHF. V gene TRBV7-3 combines with J gene TRBJ1-6; TRBD1 agrees at 7 bases. This CDR3 is 13 amino acids long. The ends lost 5 bases at V and 7 bases at J; junction bases unmatched: 2. Germline CDR1 reads SGHTA; CDR2 reads FQGTGA.

This clone was observed once. The same CDR3 can be traced to other DNA sequences in this sample. The rearrangement joins TRBV10-3 to TRBJ2-7; D remains unclear. The CDR3 runs to 12 residues. Germline-derived CDR1 and CDR2 are ENHRY and SYGVKD. V shed 2 bases and J shed 2 bases, with 4 bases lying between them. DNA for the CDR3: TGTGCCATCAGTGAGGGCGCCTACGAGCAGTACTTC. Its translation is CAISEGAYEQYF.

The chain combines TRBV6-5 with TRBJ1-1, with D possibly matching TRBD1 (5 bases). The length of the CDR3 is 13 residues. Trimming left V 8 bases short and J 1 base short, with 11 bases between. Germline values: CDR1 MNHEY, CDR2 SVGAGI. CDR3: CASGVGANTEAFF. The DNA for the CDR3 is TGTGCCAGCGGGGTAGGGGCGAACACTGAAGCTTTCTTT.

The chain couples TRBV11-2 to TRBJ2-6, with TRBD2 identical over 8 bases. Germline values: CDR1 SGHAT, CDR2 FQNNGV. The CDR3 is 17 amino acids. Trimming removed 3 bases from V and 0 bases from J; junction bases left unmatched: 4. This CDR3 reads CASSFIAGFSGANVLTF. In nucleotides, the CDR3 is TGTGCCAGCAGCTTCATAGCGGGGTTCTCTGGGGCCAACGTCCTGACTTTC.

The chain employs TRBV6-5 and TRBJ1-1; no firm D call. V gave up 6 bases and J gave up 8 bases, with 10 bases separating them. The length of the CDR3 is 11 residues. Per germline, CDR1 MNHEY and CDR2 SVGAGI. The CDR3 nucleotides are TGTGCCAGCAGATACGCCAGGGAAGCTTTCTTT. Its translation: CASRYAREAFF.

As concerns this clone: This CDR3 is also generated by other DNA sequences in the sample. V and J are TRBV6-5 and TRBJ1-2, with D maybe TRBD1 (5 bases). V lost 6 bases to trimming and J lost 5 bases, with 7 bases between them. Germline V gene lookup returns CDR1 MNHEY and CDR2 SVGAGI. The CDR3 spans 11 residues. The CDR3 reads CASSSGYGYTF. The CDR3 region has the DNA TGTGCCAGCAGCTCAGGGTATGGCTACACCTTC.

This chain uses TRBV5-1 with TRBJ1-1; D might be TRBD1 (5 bases). Trimming removed 6 bases at V and 0 bases at J, with 9 bases between. Looked up from germline, CDR1 is SGHRS and CDR2 is YFSETQ. The CDR3 has 13 amino acids. CDR3 nucleotides: TGCGCCAGCAAACAGGAAATGAACACTGAAGCTTTCTTT. This gives the protein CASKQEMNTEAFF.

This rearrangement joins TRBV11-2 to TRBJ1-1; 10 bases are a match to TRBD1. Trimming removed 8 bases from V and 1 base from J; junction bases left unmatched: 16. Germline V gene lookup returns CDR1 SGHAT and CDR2 FQNNGV. The CDR3 runs to 18 residues. CDR3: CASASFGGQGRTNTEAFF. CDR3 in DNA: TGTGCCAGCGCTTCGTTTGGGGGACAGGGGCGGACGAACACTGAAGCTTTCTTT. The full variable domain, completed using reference TRBV11-2 and TRBJ1-1, is EAGVAQSPRYKIIEKRQSVAFWCNPISGHATLYWYQQILGQGPKLLIQFQNNGVVDDSQLPKDRFSAERLKGVDSTLKIQPAKLEDSAVYLCASASFGGQGRTNTEAFFGQGTRLTVV.

The chain is built from TRBV28 and TRBJ1-5, with 7 bases fitting TRBD1. Germline V lookup: CDR1 MDHEN, CDR2 SYDVKM. With 6 bases clipped from V and 2 bases from J, the junction kept 10 bases outside the gene matches. The CDR3 extends over 16 amino acids. The CDR3 DNA follows: TGTGCCAGCAGGGAGACAGGGACCCTCCGCAATCAGCCCCAGCATTTT. Translation: CASRETGTLRNQPQHF.

The chain has TRBV2 and TRBJ2-5; 7 bases align to TRBD2. This CDR3 spans 13 amino acids. With V trimmed by 6 bases and J by 4 bases, 5 bases remained unmatched. Per germline, CDR1 SNHLY and CDR2 FYNNEI. The chain's CDR3 is CASRESGTETQYF. In DNA, the CDR3 is TGTGCCAGCAGGGAAAGCGGGACAGAGACCCAGTACTTC. The variable domain in full, completed from reference TRBV2 and TRBJ2-5, reads EPEVTQTPSHQVTQMGQEVILRCVPISNHLYFYWYRQILGQKVEFLVSFYNNEISEKSEIFDDQFSVERPDGSNFTLKIRSTKLEDSAMYFCASRESGTETQYFGPGTRLLVL.

This clone has just a few counts. Within the sample, other DNA sequences also encode this same CDR3. The chain recombines TRBV18 with TRBJ1-1, with a tentative D call TRBD1 (6 bases). Trimming shortened V by 3 bases and J by 1 base, and 9 bases separated the two germline ends. CDR3 length equals 14 residues. Germline lookup yields CDR1 KGHSH and CDR2 LQKENI. DNA for the CDR3: TGTGCCAGCTCACCGACAGGTGGGAACACTGAAGCTTTCTTT. Encoded protein: CASSPTGGNTEAFF.

The chain joins TRBV28 to TRBJ2-4; D uncertain. The CDR3 has 14 residues. V was cut by 6 bases and J by 6 bases, with 15 bases left in between. Germline CDR1 MDHEN, CDR2 SYDVKM. The CDR3, as DNA: TGTGCCAGCAGCCACGGAAGTCCCCCAAACATTCAGTACTTC. Amino acids: CASSHGSPPNIQYF.

The chain has TRBV19 and TRBJ2-7, with 8 bases fitting TRBD1. V was clipped by 6 bases and J by 0 bases; unmatched bases: 16. The length of the CDR3 is 18 residues. Germline values: CDR1 LNHDA, CDR2 SQIVND (reference sequence). CDR3 bases: TGTGCCAGTAGCCTTTCATTTACCGGGACAGGCAACTCCTACGAGCAGTACTTC. Translated, it gives CASSLSFTGTGNSYEQYF.

The gene calls are TRBV19 and TRBJ2-5, with D perhaps matching TRBD1 (5 bases). CDR1 LNHDA and CDR2 SQIVND come from the germline V gene (reference sequence). The V and J ends lost 1 base and 5 bases respectively, with 14 bases between them. The CDR3 loop spans 15 amino acids. CDR3 in DNA: TGTGCCAGTAGTATAGGAACTAAGGGGCTGGAGACCCAGTACTTC. Amino acid sequence: CASSIGTKGLETQYF.

The V call is TRBV27, the J call TRBJ1-4; a possible D gene is TRBD1 (5 bases). Trimming stripped 6 bases from V and 8 bases from J, with 16 bases between. The CDR3 consists of 14 residues. Germline V gene lookup returns CDR1 MNHEY and CDR2 SMNVEV (reference sequence). CDR3 sequence: CASRQPGLGEKLFF. CDR3 coding DNA: TGTGCCAGCAGACAACCGGGACTCGGGGAAAAACTGTTTTTT.

V usage is TRBV5-4 and J usage is TRBJ1-2; 9 bases line up with TRBD1. There are 16 residues in the CDR3. The junction had 14 bases not matched to a gene; V was cut back by 4 bases and J by 7 bases. The germline gives CDR1 SGHNT, CDR2 YYREEE (reference sequence). This CDR3 is CASSGNKQGAEGGYTF. CDR3 bases: TGTGCCAGCAGCGGGAACAAACAGGGGGCGGAGGGTGGCTACACCTTC.